The 30 T cell receptor beta chains given below trace back to one sample, sequenced in a study of blood T cell repertoires in COVID-19. This table comes from immunoSEQ multiplex PCR, and its TCRdb copy is limited to in-frame clones, with some not included. Altogether around 89,000 clones are present, 80% to 90% being singletons, with the ten largest covering over 7%. Sample: peripheral blood. The receptors originated from a middle-aged man with acute or convalescent COVID-19.

V and J are TRBV5-4 and TRBJ1-3; weak D call: TRBD1 (5 bases). V lost 7 bases to trimming and J lost 4 bases, with 21 bases between them. CDR1 SGHNT and CDR2 YYREEE come from the germline V gene (reference sequence). The CDR3 extends over 16 amino acids. The CDR3 is CASHGSWQGSGNTIYF. CDR3 DNA sequence: TGTGCCAGCCATGGTAGTTGGCAGGGATCAGGAAACACCATATATTTT.

This clone has a single count. The V call is TRBV5-1, the J call TRBJ1-6, with 9 bases that match TRBD1. The CDR3 loop spans 15 amino acids. The J segment lost 6 bases and the V segment lost 3 bases, leaving 4 bases of the junction unmatched. In germline, CDR1 is SGHRS, CDR2 YFSETQ. The chain's CDR3 is CASSSQGATNSPLHF. Written as DNA, the CDR3 is TGCGCCAGCAGCTCACAGGGGGCCACTAATTCACCCCTCCACTTT.

In this sample, this clone turned up once. The rearrangement links TRBV29-1 to TRBJ1-2; 7 nucleotides agree with TRBD1. Germline CDR1 SQVTM, CDR2 ANQGSEA. J gave up 5 bases and V 7 bases, and 7 bases lay outside the gene matches. This CDR3 region has 12 residues. This CDR3 is CSGGGNRYGYTF. The CDR3 region has the DNA TGCAGCGGAGGGGGCAATAGGTATGGCTACACCTTC. The full variable domain, in which reference TRBV29-1 and TRBJ1-2 provide the parts outside the CDR3, is SAVISQKPSRDICQRGTSLTIQCQVDSQVTMMFWYRQQPGQSLTLIATANQGSEATYESGFVIDKFPISRPNLTFSTLTVSNMSPEDSSIYLCSGGGNRYGYTFGSGTRLTVV.

This chain connects TRBV5-4 to TRBJ2-1; TRBD1 matches 7 bases. The germline V gene has CDR1 SGHNT and CDR2 YYREEE (reference sequence). This CDR3 is built from 16 residues. The V gene end was trimmed by 4 bases and the J gene end by 0 bases; junction bases not matched to a gene: 7. CDR3 residues: CASSKAAGGSYNEQFF. The DNA of the CDR3 is TGTGCCAGCAGCAAGGCGGCAGGGGGCTCCTACAATGAGCAGTTCTTC.

This clone has just one count. The chain joins TRBV6-6 to TRBJ2-3, with 8 bases identical to TRBD1. CDR1 MNHNY and CDR2 SVGAGI come from the germline V gene (reference sequence). Germline trimming cut 0 bases from V and 5 bases from J; bases unmatched to any gene: 4. This CDR3 has 15 residues. The chain's CDR3 is CASSYSTTGGDTQYF. The CDR3 nucleotides are TGTGCCAGCAGTTACTCGACAACAGGGGGAGATACGCAGTATTTT.

This clone was picked up one time. The chain carries TRBV19 and TRBJ2-2; a weak D match, TRBD1 (5 bases). The germline CDR1 and CDR2 sequences are LNHDA and SQIVND (reference sequence). Trimming left V 4 bases short and J 5 bases short, with 14 bases between. The CDR3 consists of 15 residues. CDR3 residues: CASSRTPSGTGELFF. The DNA for the CDR3 is TGTGCCAGTAGTAGGACCCCGTCAGGGACCGGGGAGCTGTTTTTT.

The chain carries TRBV19 and TRBJ1-5; 7 bases are shared with TRBD1. The CDR3 is 14 amino acids. The V gene's germline CDR1 is LNHDA and CDR2 SQIVND (reference sequence). V lost 4 bases, J lost 1 base, and 1 base stayed unmatched. The CDR3 sequence: CASSTRGSNQPQHF. The CDR3 nucleotides are TGTGCCAGTAGTACCAGGGGGAGCAATCAGCCCCAGCATTTT.

The J gene is TRBJ2-7, the V gene TRBV5-1; a possible D gene is TRBD1 (6 bases). V was cut by 5 bases and J by 4 bases, with 16 bases left in between. The CDR3 contains 14 residues. The germline V gene has CDR1 SGHRS and CDR2 YFSETQ. CDR3 in DNA: TGCGCCAGCAGTCGGAACAGGGTAGCTTACGAGCAGTACTTC. Residues: CASSRNRVAYEQYF.

This clone has a single count. The chain carries TRBV4-1 and TRBJ2-3; D remains ambiguous. The germline V gene encodes CDR1 MGHRA and CDR2 YSYEKL. CDR3 size: 12 residues. The V and J ends lost 1 base and 4 bases respectively, with 3 bases between them. The CDR3 DNA is TGCGCCAGCAGCCAAGGGCCAGATACGCAGTATTTT. As protein: CASSQGPDTQYF.

This rearrangement joins TRBV7-9 to TRBJ1-4; D gene ambiguous. The CDR3 spans 16 residues. Germline CDR1 SEHNR, CDR2 FQNEAQ (reference sequence). V lost 0 bases to trimming and J lost 0 bases, with 8 bases between them. In DNA, the CDR3 is TGTGCCAGCAGCTTAGCGACACTTGCAACTAATGAAAAACTGTTTTTT. Protein product: CASSLATLATNEKLFF. The variable domain in full, completed from reference TRBV7-9 and TRBJ1-4, reads DTGVSQNPRHKITKRGQNVTFRCDPISEHNRLYWYRQTLGQGPEFLTYFQNEAQLEKSRLLSDRFSAERPKGSFSTLEIQRTEQGDSAMYLCASSLATLATNEKLFFGSGTQLSVL.

The rearrangement joins TRBV19 to TRBJ2-2; 7 bases match TRBD1. Trimming at V came to 6 bases and at J to 2 bases, leaving 9 bases not matched to a gene. Germline values: CDR1 LNHDA, CDR2 SQIVND (reference sequence). This CDR3 spans 16 amino acids. CDR3: CASRGLDRANTGELFF. In nucleotides, the CDR3 is TGTGCCAGTAGAGGCCTCGACAGGGCCAACACCGGGGAGCTGTTTTTT.

The chain recombines TRBV6-5 with TRBJ1-2, with a possible D match to TRBD1 (6 bases). The germline CDR1 and CDR2 sequences are MNHEY and SVGAGI. Trimming stripped 2 bases from V and 2 bases from J, with 12 bases between. The CDR3 extends over 15 amino acids. CDR3: CASSYDRKTNYGYTF. The CDR3 DNA reads as TGTGCCAGCAGTTACGACAGGAAGACAAACTATGGCTACACCTTC.

The chain carries TRBV11-2 and TRBJ1-1, with D maybe TRBD1 (5 bases). The germline V and J ends were trimmed by 4 bases and 0 bases, with 9 bases remaining between them. Per germline, CDR1 SGHAT and CDR2 FQNNGV. The length of the CDR3 is 14 residues. The chain's CDR3 is CASSSPGLNTEAFF. The CDR3 DNA is TGTGCCAGCAGCTCTCCAGGGCTGAACACTGAAGCTTTCTTT.

V and J are TRBV3-1 (or the pseudogene TRBV3-2) and TRBJ2-2, with D possibly TRBD1 on 7 matching bases. Germline V gives CDR1 LGHDT, CDR2 YNNKEL (reference sequence). Trimming took off 0 bases at V and 6 bases at J, with 17 bases between the two ends. The CDR3 contains 17 residues. The CDR3 loop reads CASSQDALAGGSGELFF. The CDR3, as DNA: TGTGCCAGCAGCCAAGATGCACTAGCAGGGGGTTCCGGGGAGCTGTTTTTT.

This clone was seen only once. This rearrangement joins TRBV3-1 (or the pseudogene TRBV3-2) to TRBJ1-6, with 7 bases fitting TRBD1. The germline V gene encodes CDR1 LGHDT and CDR2 YNNKEL (reference sequence). The CDR3 runs 13 residues. J gave up 10 bases and V 0 bases, and 0 bases lay outside the gene matches. This chain's CDR3 is CASSQDRGSPLHF. In DNA, the CDR3 is TGTGCCAGCAGCCAAGACAGGGGGTCACCCCTCCACTTT.

The rearrangement uses TRBV2 and TRBJ2-4; TRBD2 agrees at 7 bases. The V gene's germline CDR1 is SNHLY and CDR2 FYNNEI. V lost 6 bases to trimming and J lost 1 base; unmatched junction nucleotides: 12. The CDR3 loop spans 17 amino acids. The CDR3: CASRRTGGPEAKNIQYF. The DNA of the CDR3 is TGTGCCAGCAGGAGGACGGGGGGTCCTGAGGCCAAAAACATTCAGTACTTC.

The genes are TRBV21-1 and TRBJ2-7; TRBD1, the table's D call, lacks a check against the DNA. TRBV21-1 is a recognized pseudogene. This CDR3 is 20 amino acids long. CDR3 protein: CASSISPLRWTGERTYEQYF. The CDR3 DNA reads as TGTGCCAGCAGCATAAGCCCACTAAGGTGGACAGGGGAACGCACCTACGAGCAGTACTTC.

The V and J genes are TRBV28 and TRBJ2-5, with 11 bases fitting TRBD2. The V and J ends lost 6 bases and 5 bases, in that order; junction bases with no gene match: 11. This CDR3 has 16 residues. CDR1 is MDHEN, CDR2 SYDVKM, per germline. The CDR3 DNA follows: TGTGCCAGCAGAGAAGGGACTAGCGGTGGACGGGAGACCCAGTACTTC. Residues: CASREGTSGGRETQYF.

This clone has just one count. The chain recombines TRBV6-1 with TRBJ1-2, with D tentatively TRBD1 (5 bases). The germline V gene has CDR1 MNHNS and CDR2 SASEGT. The CDR3 runs to 16 residues. V was pared by 2 bases and J by 4 bases, with 17 bases between. The DNA of the CDR3 is TGTGCCAGCAGTGAATGGGGGACTCCGGCGGCCTATGGCTACACCTTC. This gives the protein CASSEWGTPAAYGYTF.

With regard to this clone: Other nucleotide sequences in the sample specify the same CDR3. This chain joins TRBV27 and TRBJ2-7, with TRBD2 matching 8 bases. The V segment lost 4 bases and the J segment 4 bases; nucleotides outside the gene matches: 3. The CDR3 runs 13 residues. CDR1 is MNHEY and CDR2 is SMNVEV in the germline V gene (reference sequence). The CDR3 region has the DNA TGTGCCAGCAGTTCTACTAGCGGTTACGAGCAGTACGTC. Its translation: CASSSTSGYEQYV.

CDR3 amino acids: CAWSPDSAPYEQYF. CDR3 DNA sequence: TGTGCCTGGAGTCCCGACAGTGCTCCCTACGAGCAGTACTTC. This rearrangement joins TRBV30 to TRBJ2-7; weak D call: TRBD1 (5 bases). CDR1 and CDR2 from the germline V gene are GTSNPN and SVGIG (reference sequence). Trimming stripped 2 bases from V and 2 bases from J, with 13 bases between. The CDR3 totals 14 residues. The complete variable domain, with remaining parts taken from reference TRBV30 and TRBJ2-7, reads SQTIHQWPATLVQPVGSPLSLECTVEGTSNPNLYWYRQAAGRGLQLLFYSVGIGQISSEVPQNLSASRPQDRQFILSSKKLLLSDSGFYLCAWSPDSAPYEQYFGPGTRLTVT.

This clone was recorded only once. At one of its ends the junction is not consistent with the germline gene, which may arise from a read error. The J gene is TRBJ2-2, the V gene TRBV6-1; TRBD1 matches 8 bases. Germline V gene data show CDR1 as MNHNS and CDR2 as SASEGT. This CDR3 contains 11 residues. Here the CDR3 reads CASSEEDREFF. CDR3 nucleotides: TGTGCCAGCAGCGAAGAGGACAGGGAGTTTTTT.

The CDR3 nucleotides are TGTGCCAGCAGAGCGGGACAGGGGTTAGGAAACACCATATATTTT. The encoded protein is CASRAGQGLGNTIYF. This chain links TRBV2 with TRBJ1-3; 10 bases match TRBD1. Germline V gene data show CDR1 as SNHLY and CDR2 as FYNNEI. CDR3 length: 15 amino acids. V lost 6 bases and J lost 4; bases outside the gene matches: 6.

This rearrangement joins TRBV7-3 to TRBJ2-5; 11 bases agree with TRBD2. Germline CDR1 SGHTA, CDR2 FQGTGA. V shed 5 bases and J 4 bases; nucleotides not matched to a gene: 0. The CDR3 runs to 13 residues. The CDR3 region is CASSLAGGETQYF. The CDR3 bases are TGTGCCAGCAGCCTAGCGGGGGGAGAGACCCAGTACTTC.

The rearrangement joins TRBV7-3 to TRBJ2-2; the D gene is possibly TRBD2 (6 bases). The ends were cut back, 4 bases at V and 4 bases at J, with 13 bases in the middle. CDR1 is SGHTA, CDR2 FQGTGA, per germline. The CDR3 is 15 amino acids. The CDR3 protein is CASSWRTTGTGELFF. CDR3 bases: TGTGCCAGCAGCTGGCGGACTACCGGCACCGGGGAGCTGTTTTTT.

The V gene is TRBV2, the J gene TRBJ2-5, with D possibly matching TRBD2 (5 bases). This CDR3 contains 10 residues. Per germline, CDR1 SNHLY and CDR2 FYNNEI. V was clipped by 5 bases and J by 7 bases, with 5 bases between them. CDR3 sequence (DNA): TGTGCCAGCAGTCGGGGGACCCAGTACTTC. Encoded protein: CASSRGTQYF.

CDR3 amino acids: CASSHRGGEQYV. CDR3 bases: TGTGCCAGCAGCCACAGGGGAGGTGAGCAGTACGTC. The chain joins TRBV27 to TRBJ2-7; TRBD1 is a possible D gene (7 bases). The ends were cut back, 6 bases at V and 7 bases at J, with 13 bases in the middle. Germline values: CDR1 MNHEY, CDR2 SMNVEV (reference sequence). The CDR3 has 12 amino acids.

J is TRBJ1-4 and V is TRBV28, with D hard to call. Germline loops: CDR1 MDHEN, CDR2 SYDVKM. Trimming shortened V by 8 bases and J by 3 bases, and 7 bases separated the two germline ends. CDR3 length: 12 residues. The CDR3 DNA reads as TGTGCCAGCCGGAGCGCTAATGAAAAACTGTTTTTT. Encoded protein: CASRSANEKLFF.

V gene TRBV5-1 combines with J gene TRBJ1-2; D ambiguous. V was cut by 0 bases and J by 8 bases, with 8 bases left in between. The CDR3 is 12 residues long. Germline V gene lookup returns CDR1 SGHRS and CDR2 YFSETQ. The CDR3 here is CASSLDSLGYTF. The CDR3 coding sequence is TGCGCCAGCAGCTTGGATAGCTTGGGCTACACCTTC.

This clone was counted once. V and J are TRBV23-1 and TRBJ2-7; 9 bases fit TRBD1. TRBV23-1 carries the ORF label, with uncertain function. The CDR3 covers 16 residues. The V gene end was trimmed by 6 bases and the J gene end by 3 bases; junction bases not matched to a gene: 12. The CDR3 loop reads CASRRGDRVCHYEQYF. Written as DNA, the CDR3 is TGCGCCAGCAGGCGCGGGGACAGGGTTTGCCACTACGAGCAGTACTTC.